Below are 19 T cell receptor beta chains sequenced from a single sample in a study of CD8 T cells in ankylosing spondylitis. TCRdb itself ran the 5' RACE reads through MiXCR, one entry per CDR3 protein. This sample has about 36,000 distinct CDR3 sequences, with approximately 11% found just once. Sequenced: synovial fluid, either unsorted or a sorted T cell fraction (not recorded which). These TCRs come from a male donor with ankylosing spondylitis.

At least ten counts were recorded for this clonotype. The chain couples TRBV20-1 to TRBJ2-5, with 10 bases aligning to TRBD2. The length of the CDR3 is 18 residues. Trimming removed 4 bases from V and 5 bases from J; junction bases left unmatched: 19. Germline CDR1 and CDR2: DFQATT and SNEGSKA (reference sequence). DNA of the CDR3: TGCAGTGCTATCGGAGGTATAGCGGGAGGCTTACTAGGGGAGACCCAGTACTTC. It is translated as CSAIGGIAGGLLGETQYF.

In its sample, this clonotype was seen many times. The V gene is TRBV20-1, the J gene TRBJ2-7; D uncertain. Trimming cost V 6 bases and J 1 base, with 16 bases left between them. The germline V gene encodes CDR1 DFQATT and CDR2 SNEGSKA (reference sequence). This CDR3 has 14 residues. The CDR3 region is CSAVRFWESYEQYF. Written as DNA, the CDR3 is TGCAGTGCAGTACGGTTCTGGGAATCCTACGAGCAGTACTTC.

The chain employs TRBV12-1 and TRBJ2-7; the D call of TRBD2 is as the table states it, not checked on the DNA. TRBV12-1 corresponds to a pseudogene. The CDR3 has 13 amino acids. CDR3 in amino acids: CASSQLGVAEQYF. CDR3 coding DNA: TGTGCCAGCAGCCAACTCGGGGTAGCGGAGCAGTACTTC.

The chain is built from TRBV7-2 and TRBJ2-5; 9 nucleotides align to TRBD2. The CDR3 loop spans 14 amino acids. The J segment lost 5 bases and the V segment lost 8 bases, leaving 9 bases of the junction unmatched. Germline-derived CDR1 and CDR2 are SGHTA and FQGNSA. CDR3 sequence: CASGVAGAWETQYF. As DNA, the CDR3 is TGTGCCAGCGGAGTAGCGGGAGCGTGGGAGACCCAGTACTTC.

This clonotype was detected many times. The V call is TRBV5-5, the J call TRBJ2-7, with 10 bases identical to TRBD2. CDR3 length: 18 amino acids. Germline CDR1 SGHKS, CDR2 YYEKEE (reference sequence). The J segment lost 7 bases and the V segment lost 1 base, leaving 17 bases of the junction unmatched. CDR3 sequence reads: CASSLYPTSGTMDGEQYF. In DNA form, the CDR3 reads TGTGCCAGCAGCTTGTATCCAACTAGCGGGACCATGGACGGGGAGCAGTACTTC.

J is TRBJ2-7 and V is TRBV29-1; D gene ambiguous. The CDR3 loop spans 10 amino acids. V lost 7 bases and J lost 4, with 8 bases in between. Germline-derived CDR1 and CDR2 are SQVTM and ANQGSEA. CDR3 sequence reads: CSAWDYEQYF. CDR3 nucleotides: TGCAGCGCCTGGGATTACGAGCAGTACTTC.

This clonotype was seen a few times. The genes are TRBV12-3 or TRBV12-4 and TRBJ1-3, with a possible D match to TRBD1 (5 bases). The CDR3 spans 15 residues. V lost 6 bases and J lost 0, with 12 bases in between. The CDR3 spells CASSYDSSSGNTIYF. CDR3 in DNA: TGTGCCAGCAGCTACGACAGTAGCTCTGGAAACACCATATATTTT.

As concerns this clonotype: At one of its ends the junction is not consistent with the germline gene, which may arise from a read error. The V gene is TRBV7-7, the J gene TRBJ2-7, with a weak D call TRBD1 (6 bases). CDR1 SSHAT and CDR2 FNYEAQ come from the germline V gene (reference sequence). There are 13 residues in the CDR3. The CDR3 nucleotides read TGTGCTAGCAGCTTAGCAGCGACAGGCGAGCAGTACTTC. It specifies CASSLAATGEQYF.

The chain couples TRBV28 to TRBJ2-7; 7 nucleotides line up with TRBD2. Germline V gene data show CDR1 as MDHEN and CDR2 as SYDVKM. The CDR3 is made up of 15 amino acids. The V and J ends lost 3 bases and 2 bases, in that order; junction bases with no gene match: 7. The CDR3 DNA is TGTGCCAGCAGTTTTGCCAGGGAGGGGCCCTACGAGCAGTACTTC. Encoded protein: CASSFAREGPYEQYF.

This clonotype was counted between two and nine times. This chain uses TRBV18 with TRBJ2-5; possible D gene TRBD1, 6 bases. V was trimmed by 0 bases and J by 2 bases, leaving 10 bases between them. The CDR3 runs to 15 residues. Germline assignment: CDR1 KGHSH and CDR2 LQKENI. The CDR3 region is CASSPPTGEQETQYF. The CDR3 DNA reads TGTGCCAGCTCACCACCGACAGGAGAGCAAGAGACCCAGTACTTC.

This clonotype was counted many times. The rearrangement uses TRBV4-1 and TRBJ2-7; no clear D. The CDR3 length is 15 residues. The V and J ends lost 4 bases and 3 bases respectively, with 16 bases between them. CDR1 is MGHRA, CDR2 YSYEKL, per germline. CDR3 amino acids: CASSRLGGNIYEQYF. DNA for the CDR3: TGCGCCAGCAGCCGTCTTGGCGGAAACATCTACGAGCAGTACTTC.

V gene TRBV19 combines with J gene TRBJ2-5; no firm D call. The CDR3 is 13 amino acids. Germline V gene sequence: CDR1 LNHDA, CDR2 SQIVND (reference sequence). Trimming took off 1 base at V and 4 bases at J, with 7 bases between the two ends. This chain's CDR3 is CASSIATGETQYF. CDR3 in DNA: TGTGCCAGTAGTATAGCCACGGGAGAGACCCAGTACTTC.

Ten or more counts support this clonotype. V usage is TRBV28 and J usage is TRBJ2-2; D call uncertain. This CDR3 spans 16 amino acids. V dropped 5 bases and J dropped 6 bases, with 19 bases sitting between them. Germline values: CDR1 MDHEN, CDR2 SYDVKM. The chain's CDR3 is CASSLPPSAWAGELFF. In DNA form, the CDR3 reads TGTGCCAGCAGTCTACCCCCGAGCGCATGGGCCGGGGAGCTGTTTTTT.

The CDR3 reads CASSLTGNTGELFF. Here the CDR3 DNA reads TGTGCCAGCAGCTTGACAGGGAACACCGGGGAGCTGTTTTTT. The chain joins TRBV5-6 to TRBJ2-2; the D gene is possibly TRBD1 (5 bases). Germline V gives CDR1 SGHDT, CDR2 YYEEEE. Trimming took 1 base from V and 1 from J, leaving 5 bases between them. The CDR3 length is 14 residues.

A few counts support this clonotype. This rearrangement joins TRBV28 to TRBJ2-6; D remains unclear. Germline V gene sequence: CDR1 MDHEN, CDR2 SYDVKM. Trimming left V 5 bases short and J 1 base short, with 3 bases between. The CDR3 is 13 residues long. The CDR3 loop is CASSASGANVLTF. The CDR3 coding sequence is TGTGCCAGCAGTGCATCTGGGGCCAACGTCCTGACTTTC.

In its sample, this clonotype was seen a few times. The DNA for the CDR3 is TGTGCCAGCCGAACTAGCGGGAACACCGGGGAGCTGTTTTTT. Its translation is CASRTSGNTGELFF. The chain couples TRBV28 to TRBJ2-2; TRBD2 matches at 8 bases. Germline CDR1 MDHEN, CDR2 SYDVKM. V lost 8 bases to trimming and J lost 1 base; unmatched junction nucleotides: 3. CDR3 length: 14 amino acids.

This clonotype was recorded at least ten times. The genes are TRBV12-3 or TRBV12-4 and TRBJ2-5; D not certain. The CDR3 spans 14 residues. V shed 3 bases and J shed 5 bases, with 13 bases lying between them. CDR3 DNA: TGTGCCAGCAGTTTGGCTCTAGTTGGGGAGACCCAGTACTTC. It encodes CASSLALVGETQYF.

This clonotype was seen many times. The chain employs TRBV20-1 and TRBJ2-7; D is possibly TRBD1 (6 bases). The V and J ends lost 0 bases and 2 bases respectively, with 14 bases between them. Germline CDR1 reads DFQATT; CDR2 reads SNEGSKA (reference sequence). This CDR3 is built from 15 residues. DNA for the CDR3: TGCAGTGCTAGAGATCGCGGACAGTCCACCTACGAGCAGTACTTC. Encoded protein: CSARDRGQSTYEQYF.

This clonotype was detected ten times or more. The rearrangement joins TRBV20-1 to TRBJ2-1; D gene unclear. In germline, CDR1 is DFQATT, CDR2 SNEGSKA (reference sequence). Trimming pared 6 bases from V and 0 bases from J, leaving 18 bases between. The CDR3 is 16 amino acids. DNA of the CDR3: TGCAGTGCCGTTTCCGTCGACGGAAGCTCCTACAATGAGCAGTTCTTC. Translated: CSAVSVDGSSYNEQFF.